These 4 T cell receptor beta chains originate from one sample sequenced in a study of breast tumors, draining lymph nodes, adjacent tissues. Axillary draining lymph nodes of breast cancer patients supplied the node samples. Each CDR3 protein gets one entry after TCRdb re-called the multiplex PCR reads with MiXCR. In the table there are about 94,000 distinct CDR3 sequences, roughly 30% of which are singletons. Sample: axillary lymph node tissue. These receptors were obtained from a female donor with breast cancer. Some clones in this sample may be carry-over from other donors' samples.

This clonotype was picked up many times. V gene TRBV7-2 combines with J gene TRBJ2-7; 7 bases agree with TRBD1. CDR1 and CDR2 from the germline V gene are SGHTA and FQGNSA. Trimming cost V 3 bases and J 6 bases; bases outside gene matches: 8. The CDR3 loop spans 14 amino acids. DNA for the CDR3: TGTGCCAGCAGCTTCCGGGACAGCAGGAGCGAGCAGTACTTC. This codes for CASSFRDSRSEQYF.

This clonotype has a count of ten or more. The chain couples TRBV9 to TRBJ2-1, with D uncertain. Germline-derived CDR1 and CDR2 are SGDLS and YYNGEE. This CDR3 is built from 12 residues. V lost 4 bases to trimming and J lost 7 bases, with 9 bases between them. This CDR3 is CASSFDQNEQFF. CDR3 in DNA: TGTGCCAGCAGCTTTGACCAGAATGAGCAGTTCTTC.

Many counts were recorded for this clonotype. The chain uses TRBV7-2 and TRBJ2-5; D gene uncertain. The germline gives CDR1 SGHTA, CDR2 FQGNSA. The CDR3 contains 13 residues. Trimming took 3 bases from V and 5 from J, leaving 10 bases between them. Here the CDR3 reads CASSFRYLETQYF. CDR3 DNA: TGTGCCAGCAGCTTCCGATACCTGGAGACCCAGTACTTC.

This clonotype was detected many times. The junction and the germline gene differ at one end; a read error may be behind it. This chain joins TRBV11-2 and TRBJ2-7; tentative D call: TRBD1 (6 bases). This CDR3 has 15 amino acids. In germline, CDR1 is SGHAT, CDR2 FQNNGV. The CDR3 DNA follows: TGTGCCAGCAGCGTAGACTACCAGGGGTCCTACGAGCAGTACTTC. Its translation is CASSVDYQGSYEQYF.